This T cell receptor beta chain was documented in a study of OX40 agonist ivuxolimab in advanced cancers. Study-wide results and limits: At doses 0.1 to 3.0 mg/kg, CD4+ and CD8+ clones expanded.

The CDR3 runs to 14 residues. V lost 4 bases to trimming and J lost 6 bases; unmatched junction nucleotides: 3. Germline CDR1 is KGHSH and CDR2 is LQKENI. There are a few counts of this clone. Its antigen is as yet unknown. Sequenced by immunoSEQ multiplex PCR; TCRdb stores in-frame clones only, minus some. In the table there are under 90,000 clones, 85% to 90% of which are singletons. The genes are TRBV18 and TRBJ2-1; 10 bases are shared with TRBD1. The clonotype comes from an adult with an advanced solid tumor such as melanoma, head and neck, liver or kidney cancer. Sequencing was performed on CD4+ or CD8+ T cells sorted from blood, taken in a trial of the OX40 agonist ivuxolimab. The CDR3 DNA reads as TGTGCCAGCTCACGGGGACAGGGGTCCAATGAGCAGTTCTTC. Translated, it gives CASSRGQGSNEQFF.